A single sample is the source of the 17 T cell receptor beta chains below, sequenced in a study of shared clonotypes between healthy human individuals. The naive CD8 population came from CD45RO-negative cells selected for CCR7, without terminally differentiated effector memory CD45RA+ cells. This table comes from immunoSEQ multiplex PCR, and its TCRdb copy is limited to in-frame clones, with some not included. The sample has roughly 2 million clones; about 95% are singletons. The sample was naive CD8+ T cells sorted from blood. These receptors were taken from a man younger than 35 in good health.

The CDR3 spells CASSFSGRAPEAFF. Written as DNA, the CDR3 is TGTGCCAGCAGCTTTAGTGGCAGGGCTCCTGAAGCTTTCTTT. The rearrangement joins TRBV5-5 to TRBJ1-1; D might be TRBD1 (5 bases). Germline CDR1 SGHKS, CDR2 YYEKEE (reference sequence). V shed 2 bases and J shed 6 bases, with 14 bases lying between them. CDR3 length: 14 amino acids.

This chain links TRBV5-6 with TRBJ2-7, with 7 bases fitting TRBD1. Losses at the gene ends were 0 bases for V and 4 bases for J; bases not matched to a gene: 7. Germline V gene sequence: CDR1 SGHDT, CDR2 YYEEEE. CDR3 length equals 15 residues. CDR3 sequence (DNA): TGTGCCAGCAGCTTGGCCGGGACAGAGTTGTACGAGCAGTACTTC. It is translated as CASSLAGTELYEQYF.

The V call is TRBV7-9, the J call TRBJ1-2, with unresolved D. Germline assignment: CDR1 SEHNR and CDR2 FQNEAQ (reference sequence). The CDR3 has 14 amino acids. Deletions cut 4 bases from V and 3 bases from J, with 12 bases between. The CDR3 sequence is CASSSSAGHYGYTF. The CDR3 nucleotides are TGTGCCAGCAGCTCGTCGGCCGGGCACTATGGCTACACCTTC.

The rearrangement joins TRBV10-2 to TRBJ2-7, with unresolved D. The CDR3 is 13 amino acids. The germline V gene has CDR1 WSHSY and CDR2 SAAADI. The V and J ends lost 3 bases and 7 bases respectively, with 13 bases between them. The CDR3 DNA sequence: TGCGCCAGCAGTGATGCCCCTGACTGGGAGCAGTACTTC. Protein product: CASSDAPDWEQYF.

The rearrangement joins TRBV4-1 to TRBJ2-5, with a weak D call TRBD1 (6 bases). Germline V lookup: CDR1 MGHRA, CDR2 YSYEKL. The V end lost 0 bases, the J end lost 5 bases, and 25 bases lay between the germline ends. There are 19 residues in the CDR3. This chain's CDR3 is CASSQDSIWTEGMGETQYF. The CDR3 nucleotides are TGCGCCAGCAGCCAAGATTCCATTTGGACAGAAGGCATGGGGGAGACCCAGTACTTC.

This sequence joins TRBV5-1 and TRBJ2-2, with D tentatively TRBD1 (5 bases). Germline V gives CDR1 SGHRS, CDR2 YFSETQ. The ends were cut back, 1 base at V and 0 bases at J, with 13 bases in the middle. CDR3 size: 17 residues. For the CDR3, the DNA is TGCGCCAGCAGCTTGAGCAGTACAGGAACGAACACCGGGGAGCTGTTTTTT. Translation gives CASSLSSTGTNTGELFF. The variable domain in full, completed from reference TRBV5-1 and TRBJ2-2, reads KAGVTQTPRYLIKTRGQQVTLSCSPISGHRSVSWYQQTPGQGLQFLFEYFSETQRNKGNFPGRFSGRQFSNSRSEMNVSTLELGDSALYLCASSLSSTGTNTGELFFGEGSRLTVL.

The chain joins TRBV4-1 to TRBJ2-7; TRBD2 might be the D (6 bases). V shed 4 bases and J shed 3 bases, with 16 bases lying between them. CDR3 length: 15 amino acids. CDR1 MGHRA and CDR2 YSYEKL come from the germline V gene. CDR3 bases: TGCGCCAGCAGCCCCCCGACTAGGGAACTCTACGAGCAGTACTTC. Its translation is CASSPPTRELYEQYF.

The V and J genes are TRBV7-9 and TRBJ2-7, with 8 bases matching TRBD2. This CDR3 has 16 residues. Trimming cost V 1 base and J 5 bases; bases outside gene matches: 10. CDR1 and CDR2 from the germline V gene are SEHNR and FQNEAQ (reference sequence). Written as DNA, the CDR3 is TGTGCCAGCAGCTTAGGACCCGGGGGGGGCATCCACGAGCAGTACTTC. Protein product: CASSLGPGGGIHEQYF.

As concerns this clone: This specimen includes other DNA sequences encoding the same CDR3. The chain employs TRBV4-1 and TRBJ2-7; perhaps TRBD1 as D (5 bases). The CDR3 length is 15 residues. The germline V gene has CDR1 MGHRA and CDR2 YSYEKL. V was trimmed by 0 bases and J by 2 bases, leaving 11 bases between them. CDR3: CASSQESQGTYEQYF. CDR3 nucleotides: TGCGCCAGCAGCCAAGAGAGTCAGGGAACCTACGAGCAGTACTTC.

This clone was counted only a few times. The CDR3 loop is CASSPRGGDYNEQFF. The CDR3 DNA is TGTGCCAGCAGCCCCCGCGGGGGCGATTACAATGAGCAGTTCTTC. This chain joins TRBV14 and TRBJ2-1; tentatively, D is TRBD2 (7 bases). CDR3 length equals 15 residues. V was pared by 4 bases and J by 4 bases, with 14 bases between. Germline V lookup: CDR1 SGHDN, CDR2 FVKESK.

The CDR3 here is CASSSNRDRAFELFF. The CDR3, as DNA: TGTGCCAGCAGCTCAAACCGGGACAGGGCCTTTGAACTGTTTTTT. V usage is TRBV7-9 and J usage is TRBJ1-4, with 9 bases lining up with TRBD1. The V gene end was trimmed by 4 bases and the J gene end by 12 bases; junction bases not matched to a gene: 12. Per the germline V gene, CDR1 is SEHNR and CDR2 is FQNEAQ (reference sequence). This CDR3 comprises 15 residues.

The chain employs TRBV5-1 and TRBJ2-7, with TRBD1 identical over 9 bases. Germline CDR1 reads SGHRS; CDR2 reads YFSETQ. This CDR3 is built from 15 residues. After removal of 0 bases from V and 3 bases from J, the junction contained 4 bases not matched to a gene. In nucleotides, the CDR3 is TGCGCCAGCAGCTTGGTTACAGGGGGCGGCTACGAGCAGTACTTC. It is translated as CASSLVTGGGYEQYF.

The chain uses TRBV9 and TRBJ2-7, with D possibly matching TRBD1 (6 bases). The V gene lost 4 bases and the J gene lost 5 bases, with 19 bases spanning the gap. The CDR3 sequence is 15 residues long. Germline values: CDR1 SGDLS, CDR2 YYNGEE. DNA for the CDR3: TGTGCCAGCAGCAAAACTCCCCTTGACAGGCACGAGCAGTACTTC. It specifies CASSKTPLDRHEQYF.

The V call is TRBV10-3, the J call TRBJ2-7; TRBD1 might be the D (5 bases). CDR3 length equals 15 residues. The V gene's germline CDR1 is ENHRY and CDR2 SYGVKD. Trimming cost V 3 bases and J 5 bases, with 17 bases left between them. The chain's CDR3 is CAISDSRQGIHEQYF. CDR3 nucleotide sequence: TGTGCCATCAGTGACAGTCGTCAGGGAATCCACGAGCAGTACTTC.

Details on this clone: This same CDR3 is encoded by further DNA sequences in the sample. The chain links TRBV6-6 to TRBJ2-1; unclear D gene. CDR1 and CDR2 from the germline V gene are MNHNY and SVGAGI (reference sequence). CDR3 length equals 13 residues. V was shortened by 0 bases and J by 7 bases, with 7 bases between the two germline ends. The CDR3 spells CASSYSNGNEQFF. CDR3 nucleotide sequence: TGTGCCAGCAGTTACTCGAATGGAAATGAGCAGTTCTTC.

The V call is TRBV5-6, the J call TRBJ2-7; D is possibly TRBD1 (5 bases). Germline V gene sequence: CDR1 SGHDT, CDR2 YYEEEE. Trimming removed 2 bases at V and 4 bases at J, with 16 bases between. The CDR3 consists of 15 residues. CDR3 loop: CASSFKPGSGYEQYF. As DNA, the CDR3 is TGTGCCAGCAGCTTTAAGCCAGGGTCGGGTTACGAGCAGTACTTC.

This chain connects TRBV7-9 to TRBJ1-4; weak D call: TRBD1 (5 bases). Trimming left V 4 bases short and J 4 bases short, with 16 bases between. Germline-derived CDR1 and CDR2 are SEHNR and FQNEAQ (reference sequence). The CDR3 runs 16 residues. DNA for the CDR3: TGTGCCAGCAGCTGGGGGATCGACGGGGATAATGAAAAACTGTTTTTT. It is translated as CASSWGIDGDNEKLFF.